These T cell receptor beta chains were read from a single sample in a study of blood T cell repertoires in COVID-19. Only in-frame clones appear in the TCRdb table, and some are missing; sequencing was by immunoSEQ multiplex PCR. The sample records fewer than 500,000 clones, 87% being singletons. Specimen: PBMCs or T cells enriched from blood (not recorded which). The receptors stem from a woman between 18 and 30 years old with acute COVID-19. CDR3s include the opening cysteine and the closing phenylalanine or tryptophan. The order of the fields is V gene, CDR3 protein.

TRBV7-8 CASSWTGHSNQPQHF
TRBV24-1 CATSDSGLFGETQYF
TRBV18 CASSPPGGNPYEQYF
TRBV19 CASSLSFGQGTNSPLHF
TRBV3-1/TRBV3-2 CASSQVGGRSNQPQHF
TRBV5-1 CASSFRGSYEQYF
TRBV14 CASSQHPTSGRFGETQYF
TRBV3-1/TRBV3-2 CASSLGGRFSRGNQPQHF
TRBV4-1 CASSQGQGNSPLHF
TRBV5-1 CASSPQGGVDTEAFF
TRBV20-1 CSALQGYTF
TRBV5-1 CASSSRQGGYEQYF
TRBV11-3 CASSLVGSGGPYYNEQFF
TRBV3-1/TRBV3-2 CASSQVSGGRLGEAFF
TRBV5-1 CASSSGGHTEAFF
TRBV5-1 CASSLVAGELFF
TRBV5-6 CASSLQSGNYEQYF
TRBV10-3 CAISGGLAGGQYEQYF
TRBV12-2 CASRLEFVRDQHF
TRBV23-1 CASSQSRGTGLRDEKLFF
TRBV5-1 CASSSVTGNTGELFF
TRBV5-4 CASSRDRGSTDTQYF
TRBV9 CASSVSGTNYEQYF
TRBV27 CASSPQGSNRVNYGYTF
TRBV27 CASSFTTYTEAFF
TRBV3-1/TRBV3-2 CASSPWDRESSPLHF
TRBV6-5 CASRRQTGHGYTF
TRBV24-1 CATSDLHFNEQFF
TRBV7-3 CASSKTTGTRGNNEQFF
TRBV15 CATSRVSVGSAEAFF
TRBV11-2 CASSLIRAAVGTEAFF
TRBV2 CASSEYRRRAYEQYF
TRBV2 CASSDGLVAYNEQFF
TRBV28 CASSLDTPRGAFF
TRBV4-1 CASSQGNRGRTEAFF
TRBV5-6 CASSSLRSLNSPLHF
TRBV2 CASRVDRSTEAFF
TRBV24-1 CATSESGQGEDEQFF
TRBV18 CASSPRAYYGYTF
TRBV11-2 CASSLDLVGARSTIYF
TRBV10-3 CAISESPAGSYEQYF